This T cell receptor beta chain was retrieved from a study of spatial heterogeneity in lung cancer. Using its own MiXCR run on the 5' RACE reads, TCRdb lists one record per CDR3 protein. The sample has under 75,000 distinct CDR3 sequences, less than 15% seen once. Time point meaning: sample taken at primary tumor resection. Sequencing covered unsorted whole RNA taken from tumor, nontumor lung or frozen PBMC. By share of the sample, this clonotype is medium-sized. The CDR3 length is 15 residues. Trimming at V came to 3 bases and at J to 4 bases, leaving 7 bases not matched to a gene. The chain combines TRBV12-3 or TRBV12-4 with TRBJ2-5; 8 nucleotides match TRBD1. The receptor's source is a male donor with early-stage non-small cell lung cancer. The sample here was PBMCs, taken at surgery. The CDR3 loop is CASSFSQGASETQYF. The CDR3 DNA reads TGTGCCAGCAGTTTTAGCCAGGGGGCATCAGAGACCCAGTACTTC.